The 10 T cell receptor beta chains below were found in one sample sequenced in a study of shared clonotypes between healthy human individuals. Some clones are missing from TCRdb's copy, which holds only in-frame ones; the method was immunoSEQ multiplex PCR. The profile shows over 2 million clones, roughly 95% of them singletons. CD8 cells regarded as naive lacked CD45RO, were positively chosen for CCR7, and omitted terminally differentiated effector memory CD45RA+ cells. The sample consisted of naive CD8+ T cells sorted from blood. The receptor set was obtained from a man aged 18 to 30 in good health.

This chain joins TRBV6-5 and TRBJ2-1; either TRBD1 or TRBD2 may fit D (5 bases each). The CDR3 sequence is 13 residues long. Germline V CDR1 and CDR2: MNHEY, SVGAGI. V lost 4 bases and J lost 4, with 8 bases in between. In DNA, the CDR3 is TGTGCCAGCAGTTGGGGACCTTACAATGAGCAGTTCTTC. Encoded protein: CASSWGPYNEQFF.

This sequence joins TRBV27 and TRBJ2-5; the D gene is possibly TRBD2 (6 bases). The DNA matches TRBJ2-7 better at its end, which makes the J call doubtful. The CDR3 consists of 13 residues. Germline CDR1 is MNHEY and CDR2 is SMNVEV (reference sequence). CDR3 protein: CASSLSGGYEQYF. The CDR3 DNA is TGTGCCAGCAGTTTATCAGGAGGGTACGAGCAGTACTTC.

Concerning this clone: Its ends do not fully match the called genes, so a read error is possible. This chain connects TRBV7-7 to TRBJ2-1, with 9 bases aligning to TRBD2. This CDR3 comprises 15 residues. Germline V gene lookup returns CDR1 SSHAT and CDR2 FNYEAQ (reference sequence). CDR3 residues: CASSSTSGPYNEQFF. The DNA for the CDR3 is TGTGCTAGCAGCTCGACTAGCGGACCCTACAATGAGCAGTTCTTC.

The chain has TRBV10-3 and TRBJ1-2, with TRBD1 matching 7 bases. The ends lost 1 base at V and 4 bases at J; junction bases unmatched: 6. Germline V gene data show CDR1 as ENHRY and CDR2 as SYGVKD. The CDR3 is 15 amino acids. The CDR3 region is CAISEWDSEIYGYTF. In DNA, the CDR3 is TGTGCCATCAGTGAGTGGGACAGCGAAATCTATGGCTACACCTTC.

This chain joins TRBV21-1 and TRBJ1-5; TRBD1, the table's D call, lacks a check against the DNA. TRBV21-1 is flagged as a pseudogene. The CDR3 runs 16 residues. The CDR3 nucleotides are TGTGCCAGCAGCAAAGTAGGCAGGAAAAGCAATCAGCCCCAGCATTTT. It specifies CASSKVGRKSNQPQHF.

The rearrangement uses TRBV28 and TRBJ1-1; the match to TRBD1 covers 7 bases. CDR1 MDHEN and CDR2 SYDVKM come from the germline V gene. The CDR3 runs 13 residues. After removal of 10 bases from V and 2 bases from J, the junction contained 7 bases not matched to a gene. DNA of the CDR3: TGTGCCACCAGGACAGGTGTTAACACTGAAGCTTTCTTT. Translating gives CATRTGVNTEAFF. Full variable domain (remainder filled in from reference TRBV28 and TRBJ1-1): DVKVTQSSRYLVKRTGEKVFLECVQDMDHENMFWYRQDPGLGLRLIYFSYDVKMKEKGDIPEGYSVSREKKERFSLILESASTNQTSMYLCATRTGVNTEAFFGQGTRLTVV.

The chain employs TRBV4-1 and TRBJ2-7; the match to TRBD1 covers 9 bases. The CDR3 is 13 amino acids. The germline CDR1 and CDR2 sequences are MGHRA and YSYEKL. V dropped 4 bases and J dropped 2; count of bases not matched to a gene: 0. CDR3 sequence reads: CASSRQGAYEQYF. The CDR3 nucleotides read TGCGCCAGCAGCCGACAGGGGGCCTACGAGCAGTACTTC.

Of note for this clone: The sample carries other DNA sequences with the same CDR3. The V call is TRBV2, the J call TRBJ2-7; D remains unclear. Trimming left V 4 bases short and J 1 base short, with 2 bases between. Germline V CDR1 and CDR2: SNHLY, FYNNEI. The CDR3 runs 11 residues. The CDR3 spells CASSASYEQYF. The CDR3 DNA reads as TGTGCCAGCAGTGCTTCCTACGAGCAGTACTTC.

The chain joins TRBV5-4 to TRBJ2-7; TRBD1 is a possible D gene (7 bases). From germline, CDR1 is SGHNT and CDR2 YYREEE (reference sequence). Trimming pared 5 bases from V and 5 bases from J, leaving 20 bases between. This CDR3 has 15 residues. DNA for the CDR3: TGTGCCAGCAGTTCTGCCAGGGGGGTTGGCGACGAGCAGTACTTC. Translating gives CASSSARGVGDEQYF.

This rearrangement joins TRBV5-1 to TRBJ1-2; perhaps TRBD1 as D (5 bases). V lost 0 bases, J lost 6 bases, and 12 bases lay in between. CDR1 is SGHRS and CDR2 is YFSETQ in the germline V gene. The length of the CDR3 is 14 residues. DNA for the CDR3: TGCGCCAGCAGCTTGGGTTGGGGACTAAATGGCTACACCTTC. Its translation: CASSLGWGLNGYTF.